The 20 T cell receptor beta chains listed next were all sequenced from one sample in a study of CD8 T cells in ankylosing spondylitis. TCRdb independently ran MiXCR on the 5' RACE reads; one entry per CDR3 protein. The sample lists 300,000 to 400,000 distinct CDR3 sequences, around 15% occurring once. The material sequenced was blood, either unsorted or a sorted T cell fraction (not recorded which). These receptors all come from a male donor with ankylosing spondylitis or in good health (not recorded which).

This clonotype was seen only a few times. The chain is built from TRBV7-8 and TRBJ1-1, with D unresolved. Germline values: CDR1 SGHVS, CDR2 FQNEAQ. The CDR3 is 17 residues long. Trimming removed 5 bases at V and 7 bases at J, with 26 bases between. The CDR3 DNA reads TGTGCCAGCAGCCCCCGGAGACTGACGCCGGCGGGGAATGAAGCTTTCTTT. This translates into CASSPRRLTPAGNEAFF.

This clonotype was recorded at least ten times. The chain recombines TRBV29-1 with TRBJ2-3; 10 bases fit TRBD2. Looked up from germline, CDR1 is SQVTM and CDR2 is ANQGSEA. The V gene end was trimmed by 6 bases and the J gene end by 3 bases; junction bases not matched to a gene: 9. The CDR3 covers 15 residues. The CDR3 region has the DNA TGCAGCGTGTGGGCCCAGCGGGAGGGGACAGATACGCAGTATTTT. Protein sequence: CSVWAQREGTDTQYF.

This clonotype has just one count. The chain joins TRBV12-3 or TRBV12-4 to TRBJ2-7, with D unresolved. Trimming pared 1 base from V and 7 bases from J, leaving 14 bases between. The CDR3 is 14 residues long. The DNA for the CDR3 is TGTGCCAGCAGTTTAGGGCCCGTCGCGCGGGAGCAGTACTTC. Encoded protein: CASSLGPVAREQYF.

There are a few counts of this clonotype. The chain employs TRBV29-1 and TRBJ2-5; 11 bases fit TRBD2. The CDR3 sequence is 16 residues long. Germline CDR1 reads SQVTM; CDR2 reads ANQGSEA. J was trimmed by 5 bases and V by 0 bases; bases with no gene match: 8. The CDR3 nucleotides read TGCAGCGTTGAAGATAGCGGGGGGGACCTTGGGGAGACCCAGTACTTC. This encodes CSVEDSGGDLGETQYF.

This rearrangement joins TRBV29-1 to TRBJ1-1; TRBD1 matches at 8 bases. Per germline, CDR1 SQVTM and CDR2 ANQGSEA. V shed 1 base and J 7 bases; nucleotides not matched to a gene: 8. The CDR3 length is 14 residues. This chain's CDR3 is CSVEGGRGPLEAFF. The CDR3, as DNA: TGCAGCGTTGAAGGCGGCAGGGGGCCCCTTGAAGCTTTCTTT.

V gene TRBV9 combines with J gene TRBJ2-1; 8 positions match TRBD2. Trimming at V came to 2 bases and at J to 4 bases, leaving 5 bases not matched to a gene. The CDR3 consists of 15 residues. The germline CDR1 and CDR2 sequences are SGDLS and YYNGEE. This CDR3 is CASSVGRGGYNEQFF. The DNA of the CDR3 is TGTGCCAGCAGCGTCGGCCGGGGGGGTTACAATGAGCAGTTCTTC.

This sequence joins TRBV30 and TRBJ2-1; D possibly uses TRBD1 or TRBD2 (5 bases each). Germline V gene lookup returns CDR1 GTSNPN and CDR2 SVGIG (reference sequence). CDR3 length equals 12 residues. Trimming took off 2 bases at V and 11 bases at J, with 13 bases between the two ends. The CDR3 DNA sequence: TGTGCCTGGAGTCGGGGCGCGTCGAAGCAGTTCTTC. Amino acids: CAWSRGASKQFF. Filled out from reference TRBV30 and TRBJ2-1, the complete variable domain reads SQTIHQWPATLVQPVGSPLSLECTVEGTSNPNLYWYRQAAGRGLQLLFYSVGIGQISSEVPQNLSASRPQDRQFILSSKKLLLSDSGFYLCAWSRGASKQFFGPGTRLTVL.

This CDR3 is CSASDRGQGTEAFF. CDR3 in DNA: TGCAGTGCCTCTGACAGGGGCCAGGGGACTGAAGCTTTCTTT. The rearrangement joins TRBV20-1 to TRBJ1-1, with TRBD1 matching 8 bases. The CDR3 covers 14 residues. Losses at the gene ends were 6 bases for V and 5 bases for J; bases not matched to a gene: 11. Germline CDR1 DFQATT, CDR2 SNEGSKA (reference sequence).

This clonotype occurred many times. The chain couples TRBV6-1 to TRBJ1-1; D ambiguous. The germline gives CDR1 MNHNS, CDR2 SASEGT. The CDR3 is 13 amino acids. The V gene lost 7 bases and the J gene lost 5 bases, with 14 bases spanning the gap. The CDR3 protein is CASTEALLTEAFF. The CDR3 nucleotides read TGTGCCAGCACCGAAGCCCTTTTAACTGAAGCTTTCTTT.

This chain joins TRBV25-1 and TRBJ1-1; D is perhaps TRBD1 (5 bases). This CDR3 has 14 amino acids. Trimming removed 2 bases from V and 3 bases from J, with 10 bases in between. The germline gives CDR1 MGHDK, CDR2 SYGVNS. CDR3 protein: CASSENRIDTEAFF. The DNA of the CDR3 is TGTGCCAGCAGTGAAAACAGGATTGACACTGAAGCTTTCTTT.

There are a few counts of this clonotype. The CDR3 here is CASSQEMPGGYNEQFF. CDR3 nucleotides: TGTGCCAGCAGCCAAGAGATGCCAGGGGGGTACAATGAGCAGTTCTTC. The chain carries TRBV4-2 and TRBJ2-1, with D possibly TRBD1 on 7 matching bases. Germline assignment: CDR1 LGHNA and CDR2 YNFKEQ. The ends were cut back, 0 bases at V and 4 bases at J, with 13 bases in the middle. The CDR3 runs 16 residues.

This clonotype was recorded once. V is TRBV4-1 and J is TRBJ2-1; TRBD2 agrees at 10 bases. The length of the CDR3 is 16 residues. Trimming took 1 base from V and 4 from J; bases not matched to a gene: 4. Germline V gene sequence: CDR1 MGHRA, CDR2 YSYEKL. The CDR3 DNA reads TGCGCCAGCAGCCAAGGGGAAGCGGGAGGGTACAATGAGCAGTTCTTC. Its translation: CASSQGEAGGYNEQFF.

The chain employs TRBV13 and TRBJ2-1; D could derive from TRBD1 or TRBD2 (5 bases each). Germline assignment: CDR1 PRHDT and CDR2 FYEKMQ (reference sequence). The CDR3 covers 17 residues. Deletions cut 2 bases from V and 0 bases from J, with 14 bases between. CDR3 region: CASSLLSGRPSYNEQFF. CDR3 nucleotides: TGTGCCAGCAGCTTACTCTCGGGGCGGCCCTCCTACAATGAGCAGTTCTTC.

The genes are TRBV6-5 and TRBJ2-3, with TRBD1 identical over 9 bases. The CDR3 has 14 amino acids. The junction had 2 bases not matched to a gene; V was cut back by 0 bases and J by 7 bases. Germline CDR1 MNHEY, CDR2 SVGAGI. The CDR3 spells CASSYSGTGNTQYF. The DNA for the CDR3 is TGTGCCAGCAGTTACTCCGGGACAGGGAATACGCAGTATTTT.

This clonotype has only a few counts. This chain connects TRBV20-1 to TRBJ1-3; 7 nucleotides agree with TRBD1. Per germline, CDR1 DFQATT and CDR2 SNEGSKA (reference sequence). CDR3 size: 14 residues. The V and J ends lost 4 bases and 2 bases, in that order; junction bases with no gene match: 5. CDR3 region: CSATDRVPGNTIYF. DNA of the CDR3: TGCAGTGCTACCGACAGGGTACCTGGAAACACCATATATTTT.

The chain joins TRBV9 to TRBJ2-2; TRBD1 is a possible D gene (6 bases). The V and J ends lost 4 bases and 0 bases respectively, with 13 bases between them. Germline assignment: CDR1 SGDLS and CDR2 YYNGEE. The CDR3 contains 16 residues. The CDR3 region is CASSPRTAANTGELFF. In DNA, the CDR3 is TGTGCCAGCAGCCCCCGGACAGCCGCGAACACCGGGGAGCTGTTTTTT.

The chain carries TRBV6-1 and TRBJ1-5; D unresolved. The V gene's germline CDR1 is MNHNS and CDR2 SASEGT. V lost 6 bases, J lost 6 bases, and 12 bases lay in between. This CDR3 has 13 residues. This CDR3 reads CASRSIRGQPQHF. CDR3 DNA: TGTGCCAGCAGATCGATCCGGGGTCAGCCCCAGCATTTT.

The rearrangement uses TRBV7-9 and TRBJ1-4; 8 nucleotides agree with TRBD1. Per the germline V gene, CDR1 is SEHNR and CDR2 is FQNEAQ (reference sequence). The CDR3 length is 15 residues. With V trimmed by 5 bases and J by 5 bases, 7 bases remained unmatched. CDR3 in DNA: TGTGCCAGCAGCCAGGGGGCGGCTCCCAATGAAAAACTGTTTTTT. This codes for CASSQGAAPNEKLFF.

This sequence joins TRBV5-6 and TRBJ1-6, with unresolved D. V lost 2 bases and J lost 13, with 19 bases in between. This CDR3 has 15 amino acids. The V gene's germline CDR1 is SGHDT and CDR2 YYEEEE. The CDR3 DNA follows: TGTGCCAGCAGCTTTCTTTCGGGTCCAGAGGAGCCCCTCCACTTT. This gives the protein CASSFLSGPEEPLHF.

This clonotype came up a few times. CDR3 loop: CSASPTGGGYGYTF. The DNA of the CDR3 is TGCAGTGCTAGCCCGACAGGGGGCGGGTATGGCTACACCTTC. This chain links TRBV20-1 with TRBJ1-2; 10 nucleotides agree with TRBD1. The CDR3 contains 14 residues. Germline CDR1 reads DFQATT; CDR2 reads SNEGSKA (reference sequence). Losses at the gene ends were 3 bases for V and 5 bases for J; bases not matched to a gene: 6.